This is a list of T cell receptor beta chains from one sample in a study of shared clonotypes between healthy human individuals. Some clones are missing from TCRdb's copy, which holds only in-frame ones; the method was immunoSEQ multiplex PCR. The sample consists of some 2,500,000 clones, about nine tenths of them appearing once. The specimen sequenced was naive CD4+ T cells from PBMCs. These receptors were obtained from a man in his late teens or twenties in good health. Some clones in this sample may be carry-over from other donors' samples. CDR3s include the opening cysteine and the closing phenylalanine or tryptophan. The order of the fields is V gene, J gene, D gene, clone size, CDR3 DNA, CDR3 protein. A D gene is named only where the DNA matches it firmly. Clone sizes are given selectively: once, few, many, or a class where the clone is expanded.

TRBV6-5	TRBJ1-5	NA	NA	TGTGCCAGTGGGGGAAGTCTAAATCAGCCCCAGCATTTT	CASGGSLNQPQHF
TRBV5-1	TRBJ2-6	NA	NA	TGCGCCAGCAGCTTCGGCATAGCGACCCTCTCTGGGGCCAACGTCCTGACTTTC	CASSFGIATLSGANVLTF
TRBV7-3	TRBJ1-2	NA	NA	TGTGCCAGCAGCCCCGGGACATCCGCTAACTATGGCTACACCTTC	CASSPGTSANYGYTF
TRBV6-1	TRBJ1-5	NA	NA	TGTGCCAGCAGAGCGGAAAGTTTAGGCAATCAGCCCCAGCATTTT	CASRAESLGNQPQHF
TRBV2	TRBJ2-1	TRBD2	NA	TGTGCCAGCAGTGGGCTAGCGGGATACAATGAGCAGTTCTTC	CASSGLAGYNEQFF
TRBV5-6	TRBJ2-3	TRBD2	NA	TGTGCCAGCAGCTTGGTAGTAGCGGGAGGACGCACAGATACGCAGTATTTT	CASSLVVAGGRTDTQYF
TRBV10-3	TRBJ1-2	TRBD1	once	TGTGCCATCAGTGAGCCGACCGGGACAGACTATGGCTACACCTTC	CAISEPTGTDYGYTF
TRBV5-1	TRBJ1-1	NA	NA	TGCGCCAGCAGCTCGGCCGTTTCGAACACTGAAGCTTTCTTT	CASSSAVSNTEAFF
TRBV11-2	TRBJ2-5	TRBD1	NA	TGTGCCAGCAGTCGGAAGACAGGGATGGAGACCCAGTACTTC	CASSRKTGMETQYF
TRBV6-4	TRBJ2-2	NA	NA	TGTGCCCAAGGGGACGGGGAGCTGTTTTTT	CAQGDGELFF
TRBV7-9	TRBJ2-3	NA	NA	TGTGCCAGCAGCCAAGAACAGAGCACAGATACGCAGTATTTT	CASSQEQSTDTQYF
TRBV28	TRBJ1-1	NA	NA	TGTGCCAGCATCCCTGGCGGGGCCATCCAGAACACTGAAGCTTTCTTT	CASIPGGAIQNTEAFF
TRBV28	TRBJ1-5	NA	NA	TGTGCCAGCAGTTCCGGTTATAGCAATCAGCCCCAGCATTTT	CASSSGYSNQPQHF
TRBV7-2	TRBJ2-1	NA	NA	TGTGCCAGCAGCTTGGGGCGGGACAATGAGCAGTTCTTC	CASSLGRDNEQFF
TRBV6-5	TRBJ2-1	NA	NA	TGTGCCAGCAGTCCTTTAGAGAGGCAGTTCTTC	CASSPLERQFF
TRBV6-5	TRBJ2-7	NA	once	TGTGCCAGCAGTTATGGACACGAGCAGTACTTC	CASSYGHEQYF
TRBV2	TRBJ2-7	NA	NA	TGTGCCAGCAGTGAATCGCGGGGAGAGCAGTACTTC	CASSESRGEQYF